This record looks at one T cell receptor (beta chain) sequence and its context. As yet, its antigen is unknown. The source of the sample is a study of cytomegalovirus exposure and HLA in healthy donors. Whole-study findings and limits: The study designated 160 or so TCR beta chains cytomegalovirus-associated. Reportedly, a later analysis found an Asian-associated ancestry cluster had fewer N-insertions than the roughly 670-donor mean. A later analysis reported that several of the most significant clusters appeared to be linked to common viral pathogens, among them Epstein-Barr virus.

Trimming removed 0 bases from V and 10 bases from J, with 16 bases in between. The germline V gene has CDR1 GTSNPN and CDR2 SVGIG (reference sequence). The CDR3 loop spans 14 amino acids. As for the donors, each was a healthy bone marrow donor. The PCR had 60 Vbeta and 13 Jbeta primers. Profiled with immunoSEQ multiplex PCR; TCRdb holds only in-frame clones, not every one. The sample consists of 95,000 to 120,000 clones, over 65% of them appearing once. The source is a woman aged 40 to 50 in good health and CMV-seropositive. V usage is TRBV30 and J usage is TRBJ2-1; TRBD1 is a possible D gene (6 bases). The sample consisted of PBMCs. The CDR3 sequence: CAWSVGYQGREQFF. DNA of the CDR3: TGTGCCTGGAGTGTGGGGTACCAGGGGCGGGAGCAGTTCTTC.